This TCR beta chain came from a study of cytomegalovirus exposure and HLA in healthy donors (dated by TCRdb to 2017 to 2019). With regard to the full study: In an earlier analysis of roughly 590 of the donors, roughly 300 Gb of sequence data and 90 million to 120 million unique TCR beta sequences from 180 million or so T cells were reported. An early release covering more than 500 HLA-typed donors comprised around 300 gigabases of sequencing data and approximately 85 million unique TCR sequences. Of the roughly 390 genotyped donors, over 65% fell in the genetic ancestry cluster associated with self-reported Caucasian donors. The aim of the study was to test whether cataloging public T cell receptors could identify signatures of past pathogen exposure. The study used immunosequencing to profile the T cell repertoires of under 700 subjects and linked those repertoires to cytomegalovirus serostatus. Along with the approximately 700-subject first cohort, a separate validation cohort of 120 different subjects was used. To predict cytomegalovirus infection status, the study brought together high-throughput TCR immunosequencing, statistical association of individual TCRs with disease status, and machine learning. A later analysis re-examined previously published TCR beta repertoires from several hundred donors and added high-resolution HLA genotyping to investigate patterns of TCR occurrence. The later analysis used no new phenotypic data to find candidate immune exposures, relying instead on TCR beta sequences and their occurrence across donors. An earlier analysis of 500 to 750 of the donors applied high-throughput TCR beta sequencing to assess whether each TCR beta V gene segment acted as functional or pseudogenic. Donor age, sex, ethnicity and CMV serostatus were compiled alongside the repertoire data. A later genetic analysis took genome-wide SNP genotypes for about three fifths of the roughly 670 donors and used that subset as a discovery cohort. Every repertoire in the discovery cohort had been generated on one and the same sequencing platform. HLA typing covered class I and class II loci at four-digit resolution. The number of typed donors differed by locus: 629-630 for A, B, C, DRB1 and DQB1; 500 to 550 for DQA1; some 610 for DPA1; and 450 to 480 for DPB1. A few DR-DQ haplotypes were handled as single units for association and clustering because linkage in the cohort was strong. Among about 360 genotyped donors of the cohort, an average of around 240,000 unique TCR beta nucleotide sequences were sequenced per donor, roughly 20% of them non-productive. The paper's findings and limits, for the study overall: CMV serostatus was the only immune exposure information available for the cohort. It was suggested by the authors that the approach could potentially be generalized to other disease states and immunological phenotypes. Compared with equally common non-associated chains, HLA-associated TCR beta chains in a later analysis were more clonally expanded and had lower generation probabilities. Over 15 rarely observed V segments, including chromosome 9 orphons, were excluded from the earlier analysis of a few hundred of the donors because counts were too low. When HLA alleles, especially DR and DQ, strongly co-occurred, TCR associations were difficult to assign to individual alleles. Most CMV-associated TCR beta chains appeared to be HLA-restricted in a later analysis, and the HLA associations seemed to be driven largely by CMV exposure. While some public TCRs were present in many individuals, most TCR sequences turned up only very rarely across donors. The study gave a list of 150 to 200 TCR beta chains associated with cytomegalovirus. HLA typing was unavailable for some donors at each locus, so association tests used only the typed subset. Linkage disequilibrium might explain the correlated functional status among segregating V segments, but an unknown experimental factor could not be ruled out. Several of the top co-occurrence clusters appeared to be linked to parvovirus B19, influenza, CMV and Epstein-Barr virus, according to a later analysis. In an earlier analysis of several hundred of the donors, most TCR beta V segments were observed in productive rearrangements about 87% or about 30% of the time, broadly matching IMGT annotations. A group of highly shared sequence variants was considered likely to be a technical artifact of the sequencing pipeline. A later analysis associated roughly 17,000 TCR beta sequences with specific HLA alleles at a false discovery rate of 0.05. In this cohort, only TCR beta chains were sequenced, and detectable features were limited by the absence of alpha or paired-chain data. In a later analysis, TCR association rates were found to vary across HLA loci, with the most associated TCRs seen for DRB1 alleles and the fewest for HLA-C alleles. Three of the identified cytomegalovirus-associated TCR beta chains were confirmed in vitro to be specific for cytomegalovirus antigens. Sequencing depth was assumed to be roughly uniform across donors in the presence/absence analyses, though that assumption may not hold. V-gene and J-gene trimming of TCR beta chains was associated with a missense DCLRE1C variant in a later genetic analysis, and the association was replicated in an independent cohort. A further reported finding was that TCR beta sequences accurately predicted the HLA-A and HLA-B alleles for most subjects in the first cohort. Some IMGT-functional V segments, including TRBV6-2 and TRBV6-3, could not be told apart with the 87-base-pair reads, so those segments were excluded. The classifier was reported to diagnose cytomegalovirus status with high specificity and sensitivity in both the original and validation cohorts. In a later genetic analysis, fewer N-insertions in productive TCRs were reported among donors in an Asian-associated ancestry cluster than the approximately 670-donor mean.

This clone was detected only a few times. No antigen is known for it. No much larger clone exists at a distance of one base, and base qualities are not known. Library generation was performed with the immunoSEQ multiplex PCR assay. A mixture of 60 forward primers for TCR Vbeta segments and 13 reverse primers for TCR Jbeta segments was used in the multiplex PCR. Amplification of the CDR3 region of rearranged TCR beta genes was performed with a multiplex PCR assay on genomic DNA. The amplified TCR beta libraries were sequenced on the Illumina HiSeq System as 87-base-pair reads. The paper's data handling went like this. In a later analysis, some 80 million unique TCR beta chains were counted across the roughly 700 repertoires, and roughly 10 million of these chains were shared by at least two donors. To remove PCR and sequencing errors, raw reads were error-corrected and collapsed into unique sequences using a nearest-neighbor algorithm that merged closely related sequences. To assign V, D and J gene segments, CDR3 sequences were aligned to IMGT reference sequences. Each retained sequence needed at least a six-nucleotide match to both a V gene segment and a J gene segment. A rearrangement was called productive if the CDR3 had no stop codons and remained in frame with V and J, and every other rearrangement was called non-productive. Following IMGT convention, CDR3 was defined as the stretch from the second conserved V-encoded cysteine up to the conserved J-encoded phenylalanine. The earlier analysis of 587 of the donors excluded sequences that lacked an unambiguous match to a single V gene segment. In an earlier analysis of approximately 550 of the donors, V segments were called functional above 56.7% productive rearrangements and were called segregating when the between-donor standard deviation exceeded 5%. A statistical classification framework was built to diagnose cytomegalovirus status from the catalog of TCR beta chain sequences. A later analysis assigned V and J genes by comparing TCR nucleotide sequences with IMGT/GENE-DB human TR gene sequences. Using the TCRdist pipeline, a later analysis assigned CDR3 sequences along with most-parsimonious VDJ recombination scenarios. In a later analysis, each TCR beta chain was defined by its CDR3 amino acid sequence together with its V-gene family, and reads without a unique V-gene family were excluded. In a later analysis, a few hundred highly shared, low-generation-probability nucleotide sequences were removed to address suspected cross-contamination and a sequencing artifact. A later analysis calculated a clonal expansion index for each public chain from normalized within-repertoire ranks of inferred template counts. In a later analysis, generation probabilities were computed with a VDJ recombination model fitted to out-of-frame rearrangements, and the resulting probabilities were checked against IGoR. In a later analysis, hypergeometric tests were used to score TCR-TCR, TCR-HLA and TCR-CMV co-occurrence, with a repertoire-size bias correction applied to TCR pairs. To estimate false discovery rates, a later analysis permuted the HLA or CMV assignments 20 times. In a later analysis, co-occurring TCRs were grouped using DBSCAN, with TCRdist sequence similarity added in when clustering inside HLA-allele-positive subsets. Co-occurrence clustering excluded repertoires with fewer than 30,000 or more than 120,000 public chains, plus five with anomalous nucleotide sharing. TCRdb carries this immuneACCESS record with in-frame sequences only. Its versions omit some clonotypes, under half of them owing to an unresolved V gene in the studies checked, with the rest unexplained. Clonal size and the V and J genes are those of that table, whereas D and trimming came from the DNA. This sample holds 150,000 to 200,000 clones; roughly 85% were observed only once. The ten largest clones capture approximately 4% of the sample.

In the germline V gene (reference sequence), CDR1 corresponds to GTSNPN and CDR2 to SVGIG. From the cysteine up to the phenylalanine, the CDR3 has a length of 15 residues. The sequence is cut down to CDR3 DNA, 45 bases in frame from base 1. Here V drops 2 bases and J drops 5 bases, and the junction holds 9 bases not matched to any gene. The cohort consisted of hundreds of healthy bone marrow donors. At the time of sampling, every cohort member was nominally healthy, though immune exposures that went unrecorded were likely present. The donor tested CMV seropositive and was one of the 289 seropositive cohort members. Each donor provided a peripheral blood sample, and peripheral blood mononuclear cells were used for TCR beta sequencing. Genomic DNA extraction from the blood cell samples was performed with the Qiagen DNeasy Blood Extraction Kit.

Sequencing was done on a sample of PBMCs. The sequence is built from TRBV30 and TRBJ1-5, with 7 middle bases fitting TRBD1. The TCR originated in a woman between 25 and 40 years old in good health and CMV-seropositive. The sequenced DNA is TGTGCCTGGAGTTTGGTGGGACAGCGAGATCAGCCCCAGCATTTT. Translated, this is CAWSLVGQRDQPQHF. The variable domain in full, with residues beyond the CDR3 obtained from the reference TRBV30 and TRBJ1-5 genes, is SQTIHQWPATLVQPVGSPLSLECTVEGTSNPNLYWYRQAAGRGLQLLFYSVGIGQISSEVPQNLSASRPQDRQFILSSKKLLLSDSGFYLCAWSLVGQRDQPQHFGDGTRLSIL.